The 4 T cell receptor beta chains presented below share a single source sample, sequenced in a study of T cells in women clearing cervical HPV infection. Clones were read by immunoSEQ multiplex PCR, and TCRdb kept only the in-frame ones, dropping some. The sample has fewer than 50,000 clones. The sequencing input was blood buffy coat. These TCRs come from a woman between 18 and 70 years old with a cervical HPV16 infection that either progressed to CIN3+ or cleared (not recorded which).

A word on this clone: The CDR3 end lies 3 residues beyond the end of the read and is filled in from the germline J gene. The chain is built from TRBV18 and TRBJ1-5, with TRBD1 as a possible D gene (5 bases). The germline V gene encodes CDR1 KGHSH and CDR2 LQKENI. Trimming took off 6 bases at V and 0 bases at J, with 12 bases between the two ends. This CDR3 is 15 amino acids long. CDR3 DNA (partial): TGTGCCAGCTCGCCGGACATCCTTAGCAATCAGCCC. Its protein product is CASSPDILSNQP. The whole CDR3 region reads CASSPDILSNQPQHF.

Points on this clone: The CDR3 extends 3 residues past the end of the read, so its final part is completed from the germline J gene. The rearrangement uses TRBV7-2 and TRBJ1-2; a possible D gene is TRBD1 (6 bases). Trimming took 2 bases from V and 2 from J, leaving 6 bases between them. Germline V gene data show CDR1 as SGHTA and CDR2 as FQGNSA. This CDR3 is built from 13 residues. The sequenced CDR3 bases are TGTGCCAGCAGCTTACAGGGGAACTATGGC. This gives the protein CASSLQGNYG. The full-length CDR3 reads as CASSLQGNYGYTF. Looking up the rest from reference TRBV7-2 and TRBJ1-2 gives the full variable domain: GAGVSQSPSNKVTEKGKDVELRCDPISGHTALYWYRQSLGQGLEFLIYFQGNSAPDKSGLPSDRFSAERTGGSVSTLTIQRTQQEDSAVYLCASSLQGNYGYTFGSGTRLTVV.

About this clone: The DNA ends 3 residues before the CDR3 does, and the rest of the CDR3 is filled in from the germline J gene. The chain combines TRBV5-1 with TRBJ2-2; 10 bases fit TRBD2. Losses at the gene ends were 4 bases for V and 5 bases for J; bases not matched to a gene: 5. Germline CDR1 reads SGHRS; CDR2 reads YFSETQ. The CDR3 has 15 residues. The CDR3: CASSLGLAVTGELFF. The sequenced part of the CDR3 DNA is TGCGCCAGCAGCCTTGGACTAGCGGTGACCGGGGAG.

Concerning this clone itself: The read ends 3 residues before the CDR3 terminus; that terminus is restored from the germline J gene. The V and J genes are TRBV4-1 and TRBJ1-3, with D possibly being TRBD1 (6 bases). Germline CDR1 MGHRA, CDR2 YSYEKL. This CDR3 is built from 17 residues. The V end was cut by 5 bases, the J end by 0 bases, with 17 bases between. CDR3 sequence reads: CASSAAAGESSGNTIYF. The CDR3 DNA, read in part, is TGCGCCAGCAGCGCGGCGGCAGGGGAAAGCTCTGGAAACACC.